One and the same sample provided the 11 T cell receptor beta chains below, sequenced in a study of blood T cells in healthy people across ages. The use of a sample-barcoded 5' primer and a J-beta primer mix characterized a second PCR of roughly 7 to 12 cycles. TCRdb reanalysed the 5' RACE reads using MiXCR and keeps one entry per CDR3 protein. The table includes approximately 730,000 distinct CDR3 sequences, around 46% detected once. Material: blood. The receptors here all came from a woman between 55 and 75 years old in good health.

The chain recombines TRBV28 with TRBJ2-7; TRBD1 aligns across 9 bases. The tail of the sequence fits TRBJ2-5 better, so the J call may be wrong. CDR3 length equals 15 residues. Germline values: CDR1 MDHEN, CDR2 SYDVKM. The CDR3 sequence is CASRPSGQGTKTQYF. CDR3 DNA sequence: TGTGCCAGCAGGCCTTCGGGACAGGGTACGAAGACCCAGTACTTC.

In this sample, this clonotype turned up many times. The V call is TRBV7-2, the J call TRBJ2-3; D gene uncertain. The germline V and J ends were trimmed by 9 bases and 8 bases, with 18 bases remaining between them. Per germline, CDR1 SGHTA and CDR2 FQGNSA. The CDR3 runs to 13 residues. The CDR3 sequence: CASPERSDATQYF. CDR3 DNA: TGTGCCAGTCCCGAGCGATCCGATGCTACGCAGTATTTT.

CDR3 in DNA: TGTGCCAGCAGTCCGTCGGACGGGTCGTGGGTCCAAGAGACCCAGTACTTC. Its protein product is CASSPSDGSWVQETQYF. The chain couples TRBV27 to TRBJ2-5; D is unclear. The V gene's germline CDR1 is MNHEY and CDR2 SMNVEV (reference sequence). CDR3 size: 17 residues. Trimming left V 5 bases short and J 1 base short, with 20 bases between.

In its sample, this clonotype was seen a few times. This chain joins TRBV18 and TRBJ2-1; no firm D call. The CDR3 is made up of 15 amino acids. Germline V gene sequence: CDR1 KGHSH, CDR2 LQKENI. V lost 6 bases, J lost 3 bases, and 15 bases lay in between. In nucleotides, the CDR3 is TGTGCCAGCTCCCCGATCTACGCAGACTACAATGAGCAGTTCTTC. It specifies CASSPIYADYNEQFF.

V gene TRBV5-1 combines with J gene TRBJ2-5; D not resolved. Trimming stripped 0 bases from V and 0 bases from J, with 12 bases between. The CDR3 runs 16 residues. Germline V gives CDR1 SGHRS, CDR2 YFSETQ. The CDR3 protein is CASSLAGASYQETQYF. The DNA for the CDR3 is TGCGCCAGCAGCTTGGCCGGAGCCTCGTACCAAGAGACCCAGTACTTC.

The rearrangement uses TRBV20-1 and TRBJ1-4; 10 nucleotides line up with TRBD1. Germline V gene data show CDR1 as DFQATT and CDR2 as SNEGSKA (reference sequence). CDR3 length: 14 residues. V dropped 3 bases and J dropped 6; count of bases not matched to a gene: 4. The CDR3 DNA follows: TGCAGTGCTAGCCTAGGACAGGGGGATGAAAAACTGTTTTTT. This translates into CSASLGQGDEKLFF.

This clonotype was recorded a few times. The chain uses TRBV29-1 and TRBJ2-5; 10 positions agree with TRBD1. CDR1 SQVTM and CDR2 ANQGSEA come from the germline V gene. CDR3 length: 14 residues. Losses at the gene ends were 6 bases for V and 4 bases for J; bases not matched to a gene: 8. CDR3 region: CSVDSRTGGETQYF. Written as DNA, the CDR3 is TGCAGCGTCGACTCCAGGACAGGGGGAGAGACCCAGTACTTC. Together with reference TRBV29-1 and TRBJ2-5, the CDR3 gives the full variable domain: SAVISQKPSRDICQRGTSLTIQCQVDSQVTMMFWYRQQPGQSLTLIATANQGSEATYESGFVIDKFPISRPNLTFSTLTVSNMSPEDSSIYLCSVDSRTGGETQYFGPGTRLLVL.

This clonotype was seen more than once but under ten times. The chain has TRBV7-2 and TRBJ2-3; D not resolved. Germline CDR1 and CDR2: SGHTA and FQGNSA. Trimming took off 2 bases at V and 2 bases at J, with 11 bases between the two ends. This CDR3 spans 15 amino acids. The CDR3: CASSLIGTNTDTQYF. The CDR3 DNA reads as TGTGCCAGCAGCTTAATAGGTACCAACACAGATACGCAGTATTTT.

About this clonotype: A much larger clone lies one base from this, so it may be a read error. The CDR3 coding sequence is TGTGCCATCGGCCTTACAGGGAAAGAGACCCAGTACTTC. The encoded protein is CAIGLTGKETQYF. This rearrangement joins TRBV10-3 to TRBJ2-5, with D perhaps TRBD1 (6 bases). CDR3 size: 13 residues. The germline V and J ends were trimmed by 8 bases and 3 bases, with 13 bases remaining between them. Per the germline V gene, CDR1 is ENHRY and CDR2 is SYGVKD.

This clonotype was seen many times. This rearrangement joins TRBV7-3 to TRBJ2-1; D unresolved. V was pared by 5 bases and J by 9 bases, with 17 bases between. This CDR3 has 14 residues. From germline, CDR1 is SGHTA and CDR2 FQGTGA. CDR3 loop: CASSPGDPRSEQFF. The CDR3, as DNA: TGTGCCAGCAGCCCAGGTGACCCCCGAAGTGAGCAGTTCTTC.

In its sample, this clonotype was seen once. V is TRBV20-1 and J is TRBJ2-7, with D perhaps TRBD1 (5 bases). The CDR3 is 12 amino acids. CDR1 is DFQATT, CDR2 SNEGSKA, per germline (reference sequence). Trimming removed 8 bases from V and 7 bases from J, with 18 bases in between. The CDR3 is CSTRFQGMEQYF. The CDR3 DNA follows: TGCAGTACACGGTTCCAGGGTATGGAGCAGTACTTC.